The following is a T cell receptor beta chain sequence with its context. Sequenced by immunoSEQ multiplex PCR; TCRdb stores in-frame clones only, minus some. The table shows over 55,000 clones, with 93% occurring only once. The data belong to a study of T cell changes during pregnancy in multiple sclerosis. This TCR came from a female donor with multiple sclerosis, enrolled in a pregnancy study. This specimen was peripheral blood, taken after pregnancy.

CDR3 DNA: TGTGCCAGCAGCTTAGATGCAGGGCTGGGACAGCCCCAGCATTTT. It encodes CASSLDAGLGQPQHF. This chain links TRBV7-2 with TRBJ1-5, with D tentatively TRBD1 (5 bases). V shed 1 base and J shed 7 bases, with 14 bases lying between them. Per the germline V gene, CDR1 is SGHTA and CDR2 is FQGNSA. This CDR3 spans 15 amino acids.